One and the same sample provided the 22 T cell receptor beta chains below, sequenced in a study of regulatory T cells in long-lasting Graves disease. Time point denoted: newly diagnosed GD, antithyroid drugs for less than 3 months. PBMCs were the source of the RNA used for TCR sequencing. Investigators prepared the TCR beta libraries by applying iRepertoire HTBI primers and Arm-PCR of CDR3 regions. TCRdb passed the multiplex PCR reads through MiXCR, listing each CDR3 protein once. The sample gives 500,000 or so distinct CDR3 sequences, 14% of which show up once; around a sixth is in the top ten. The sample was also linked to a second study, of T cells in Graves' hyperthyroidism and ophthalmopathy.

Sequencing used peripheral blood mononuclear cells (PBMCs), obtained at new diagnosis, from a patient treated with antithyroid drugs. The source is a woman between 45 and 60 years old with Graves disease.

This clonotype has just a few counts. The chain carries TRBV27 and TRBJ2-1; 7 positions match TRBD2. This CDR3 comprises 16 residues. Germline CDR1 MNHEY, CDR2 SMNVEV (reference sequence). Trimming took 0 bases from V and 4 from J; bases not matched to a gene: 6. In nucleotides, the CDR3 is TGTGCCAGCAGTTTATCGCTACTAGCGACATACAATGAGCAGTTCTTC. This sequence encodes CASSLSLLATYNEQFF.

Ten or more counts support this clonotype. The chain combines TRBV10-3 with TRBJ2-7, with 9 bases fitting TRBD1. The CDR3 totals 17 residues. With 6 bases clipped from V and 4 bases from J, the junction kept 16 bases outside the gene matches. The germline V gene has CDR1 ENHRY and CDR2 SYGVKD. DNA for the CDR3: TGTGCCATCAGAGCCGACAGCACCGGGACAGGGTTATACGAGCAGTACTTC. It is translated as CAIRADSTGTGLYEQYF.

CDR3 residues: CASSSGSTTDTQYF. CDR3 sequence (DNA): TGTGCCAGCAGCTCCGGGAGTACGACAGATACGCAGTATTTT. The rearrangement uses TRBV7-9 and TRBJ2-3, with a possible D match to TRBD2 (6 bases). With 4 bases removed from V and 3 bases from J, the gap between germline ends came to 11 bases. The CDR3 totals 14 residues. Germline-derived CDR1 and CDR2 are SEHNR and FQNEAQ (reference sequence).

The genes are TRBV6-1 and TRBJ2-7; 9 bases match TRBD1. Germline assignment: CDR1 MNHNS and CDR2 SASEGT. This CDR3 comprises 15 residues. V trimming: 1 base; J trimming: 5 bases; junction bases outside the gene matches: 6. CDR3 DNA: TGTGCCAGCAGTGAAGTCGGGACAGGGAACCACGAGCAGTACTTC. It translates to CASSEVGTGNHEQYF.

Concerning this clonotype itself: A read error may be the cause here, since a much bigger clone is one base away. The V and J genes are TRBV3-1 and TRBJ1-5, with D perhaps matching TRBD1 (6 bases). CDR3 length: 21 residues. Per germline, CDR1 LGHDT and CDR2 YNNKEL (reference sequence). Trimming cost V 3 bases and J 0 bases, with 27 bases left between them. CDR3: CASSQTVYRDTLPYSNQPQHF. The CDR3 DNA reads TGTGCCAGCAGCCAGACGGTCTACCGGGACACCCTCCCCTATAGCAATCAGCCCCAGCATTTT.

This clonotype was detected many times. This rearrangement joins TRBV2 to TRBJ1-5; 7 bases are shared with TRBD1. This CDR3 spans 14 amino acids. In germline, CDR1 is SNHLY, CDR2 FYNNEI. With 7 bases clipped from V and 4 bases from J, the junction kept 7 bases outside the gene matches. The CDR3 loop reads CASTGGTENQPQHF. Written as DNA, the CDR3 is TGTGCCAGCACAGGTGGGACAGAGAATCAGCCCCAGCATTTT.

This clonotype was found many times. J is TRBJ1-5 and V is TRBV30; possibly TRBD1 for D (5 bases). Trimming removed 4 bases at V and 0 bases at J, with 13 bases between. CDR3 size: 15 residues. Germline loops: CDR1 GTSNPN, CDR2 SVGIG (reference sequence). This CDR3 is CAWTIGGYSNQPQHF. The CDR3 DNA follows: TGTGCCTGGACGATTGGGGGATATAGCAATCAGCCCCAGCATTTT.

This rearrangement joins TRBV27 to TRBJ1-2, with 9 bases lining up with TRBD1. V shed 2 bases, J shed 8 bases, and the junction held 6 bases outside the gene matches. Germline V gene sequence: CDR1 MNHEY, CDR2 SMNVEV (reference sequence). CDR3 size: 14 residues. The CDR3 reads CASSLSGTGTGYTF. CDR3 bases: TGTGCCAGCAGTTTAAGCGGGACAGGGACGGGCTACACCTTC.

This clonotype has at least ten counts. The genes are TRBV29-1 and TRBJ2-5; D is possibly TRBD1 or TRBD2 (5 bases each). Germline-derived CDR1 and CDR2 are SQVTM and ANQGSEA. The CDR3 has 11 residues. V gave up 7 bases and J gave up 6 bases, with 12 bases separating them. The CDR3 nucleotides are TGCAGCGCAAAAAGGGGACAGACCCAGTACTTC. Its protein product is CSAKRGQTQYF.

Many counts were recorded for this clonotype. As DNA, the CDR3 is TGTGCCAGCAGTTTAGTGGGTTGGCGGAGCGGCACTGAAGCTTTCTTT. This gives the protein CASSLVGWRSGTEAFF. The genes are TRBV28 and TRBJ1-1; D call uncertain. Deletions cut 2 bases from V and 4 bases from J, with 17 bases between. The germline V gene encodes CDR1 MDHEN and CDR2 SYDVKM. The CDR3 has 16 amino acids.

This chain uses TRBV20-1 with TRBJ2-7; tentatively, D is TRBD1 (6 bases). V gave up 5 bases and J gave up 13 bases, with 36 bases separating them. The germline CDR1 and CDR2 sequences are DFQATT and SNEGSKA (reference sequence). This CDR3 comprises 17 residues. Here the CDR3 DNA reads TGCAGTGCTGGCGGCCAACGGGACAACCGTACACCCTACGATCACTACTTC. This translates into CSAGGQRDNRTPYDHYF.

The V call is TRBV28, the J call TRBJ2-7; no reliable D call. The CDR3 loop spans 15 amino acids. The germline V gene encodes CDR1 MDHEN and CDR2 SYDVKM. Trimming pared 1 base from V and 7 bases from J, leaving 17 bases between. The CDR3 reads CASSLYPGHTEEQYF. CDR3 DNA sequence: TGTGCCAGCAGTTTATATCCGGGCCATACAGAGGAGCAGTACTTC. Full variable domain (remainder filled in from reference TRBV28 and TRBJ2-7): DVKVTQSSRYLVKRTGEKVFLECVQDMDHENMFWYRQDPGLGLRLIYFSYDVKMKEKGDIPEGYSVSREKKERFSLILESASTNQTSMYLCASSLYPGHTEEQYFGPGTRLTVT.

This clonotype was observed many times. The gene calls are TRBV5-1 and TRBJ2-3, with 7 bases matching TRBD1. Germline assignment: CDR1 SGHRS and CDR2 YFSETQ. The CDR3 extends over 15 amino acids. With 5 bases clipped from V and 2 bases from J, the junction kept 8 bases outside the gene matches. This CDR3 reads CASRTGDTSTDTQYF. The CDR3 bases are TGCGCCAGCAGAACAGGGGACACTTCCACAGATACGCAGTATTTT. Drawing the rest from reference TRBV5-1 and TRBJ2-3, the complete variable domain is KAGVTQTPRYLIKTRGQQVTLSCSPISGHRSVSWYQQTPGQGLQFLFEYFSETQRNKGNFPGRFSGRQFSNSRSEMNVSTLELGDSALYLCASRTGDTSTDTQYFGPGTRLTVL.

This clonotype occurred many times. The chain is built from TRBV18 and TRBJ2-1; 9 bases align to TRBD2. With V trimmed by 0 bases and J by 3 bases, 3 bases remained unmatched. The CDR3 runs 16 residues. Germline V CDR1 and CDR2: KGHSH, LQKENI. CDR3 in DNA: TGTGCCAGCTCACCACCTCTAGCGGGATTCTACAATGAGCAGTTCTTC. As protein: CASSPPLAGFYNEQFF.

The gene calls are TRBV28 and TRBJ2-1; 7 nucleotides line up with TRBD2. The CDR3 contains 16 residues. CDR1 is MDHEN and CDR2 is SYDVKM in the germline V gene. V shed 2 bases and J 4 bases; nucleotides not matched to a gene: 8. CDR3 region: CASSLHVGRQYNEQFF. CDR3 in DNA: TGTGCCAGCAGTTTACATGTCGGGAGGCAATACAATGAGCAGTTCTTC.

Many counts were recorded for this clonotype. The rearrangement uses TRBV28 and TRBJ2-1; 8 bases are a match to TRBD1. Germline values: CDR1 MDHEN, CDR2 SYDVKM. Trimming cost V 4 bases and J 0 bases; bases outside gene matches: 5. This CDR3 region has 16 residues. The CDR3 here is CASSSTTGGSYNEQFF. CDR3 bases: TGTGCCAGCAGTTCTACTACAGGGGGCTCCTACAATGAGCAGTTCTTC.

This clonotype came up many times. This rearrangement joins TRBV6-5 to TRBJ2-1; TRBD2 agrees at 11 bases. The V gene's germline CDR1 is MNHEY and CDR2 SVGAGI. The CDR3 is made up of 19 amino acids. Trimming at V came to 2 bases and at J to 4 bases, leaving 13 bases not matched to a gene. CDR3 sequence reads: CASSYDGLAGFPGYNEQFF. Written as DNA, the CDR3 is TGTGCCAGCAGTTACGACGGACTAGCGGGCTTCCCAGGGTACAATGAGCAGTTCTTC.

The J gene is TRBJ1-3, the V gene TRBV7-6; the D is unclear. This CDR3 contains 17 residues. Germline values: CDR1 SGHVS, CDR2 FNYEAQ. The V gene lost 4 bases and the J gene lost 0 bases, with 16 bases spanning the gap. The CDR3 loop is CASSCAWEAFSGNTIYF. In DNA, the CDR3 is TGTGCCAGCAGCTGTGCCTGGGAGGCCTTCTCTGGAAACACCATATATTTT.

This clonotype was seen at least ten times. The J gene is TRBJ2-5, the V gene TRBV5-8; the D gene could be TRBD1 or TRBD2 (5 bases each). Germline CDR1 and CDR2: SGHTS and YDEGEE. Trimming stripped 0 bases from V and 1 base from J, with 10 bases between. CDR3 length equals 15 residues. CDR3 DNA sequence: TGTGCCAGCAGCTTGGCCGGGACCGTCCAAGAGACCCAGTACTTC. Translated: CASSLAGTVQETQYF.

The chain links TRBV4-1 to TRBJ2-7, with 7 bases aligning to TRBD1. The germline V gene has CDR1 MGHRA and CDR2 YSYEKL. V lost 3 bases and J lost 2; bases outside the gene matches: 7. CDR3 size: 15 residues. CDR3 amino acids: CASSQREGQTYEQYF. The CDR3 bases are TGCGCCAGCAGCCAGCGAGAGGGACAGACCTACGAGCAGTACTTC.

This clonotype was seen repeatedly, ten times or more. V gene TRBV28 combines with J gene TRBJ1-5, with TRBD1 matching 7 bases. The germline V gene has CDR1 MDHEN and CDR2 SYDVKM. CDR3 length: 14 residues. The V and J ends lost 6 bases and 1 base, in that order; junction bases with no gene match: 3. CDR3 sequence: CASSLTGSNQPQHF. Written as DNA, the CDR3 is TGTGCCAGCAGCTTGACAGGGAGCAATCAGCCCCAGCATTTT.

This clonotype has at least ten counts. This chain joins TRBV2 and TRBJ1-5, with TRBD1 matching 7 bases. The trim removed 5 bases at V and 5 bases at J, leaving 6 bases unmatched. Per germline, CDR1 SNHLY and CDR2 FYNNEI. The CDR3 consists of 14 residues. The chain's CDR3 is CASSLQGGDQPQHF. The CDR3 DNA sequence: TGTGCCAGCAGTCTCCAGGGGGGTGATCAGCCCCAGCATTTT.